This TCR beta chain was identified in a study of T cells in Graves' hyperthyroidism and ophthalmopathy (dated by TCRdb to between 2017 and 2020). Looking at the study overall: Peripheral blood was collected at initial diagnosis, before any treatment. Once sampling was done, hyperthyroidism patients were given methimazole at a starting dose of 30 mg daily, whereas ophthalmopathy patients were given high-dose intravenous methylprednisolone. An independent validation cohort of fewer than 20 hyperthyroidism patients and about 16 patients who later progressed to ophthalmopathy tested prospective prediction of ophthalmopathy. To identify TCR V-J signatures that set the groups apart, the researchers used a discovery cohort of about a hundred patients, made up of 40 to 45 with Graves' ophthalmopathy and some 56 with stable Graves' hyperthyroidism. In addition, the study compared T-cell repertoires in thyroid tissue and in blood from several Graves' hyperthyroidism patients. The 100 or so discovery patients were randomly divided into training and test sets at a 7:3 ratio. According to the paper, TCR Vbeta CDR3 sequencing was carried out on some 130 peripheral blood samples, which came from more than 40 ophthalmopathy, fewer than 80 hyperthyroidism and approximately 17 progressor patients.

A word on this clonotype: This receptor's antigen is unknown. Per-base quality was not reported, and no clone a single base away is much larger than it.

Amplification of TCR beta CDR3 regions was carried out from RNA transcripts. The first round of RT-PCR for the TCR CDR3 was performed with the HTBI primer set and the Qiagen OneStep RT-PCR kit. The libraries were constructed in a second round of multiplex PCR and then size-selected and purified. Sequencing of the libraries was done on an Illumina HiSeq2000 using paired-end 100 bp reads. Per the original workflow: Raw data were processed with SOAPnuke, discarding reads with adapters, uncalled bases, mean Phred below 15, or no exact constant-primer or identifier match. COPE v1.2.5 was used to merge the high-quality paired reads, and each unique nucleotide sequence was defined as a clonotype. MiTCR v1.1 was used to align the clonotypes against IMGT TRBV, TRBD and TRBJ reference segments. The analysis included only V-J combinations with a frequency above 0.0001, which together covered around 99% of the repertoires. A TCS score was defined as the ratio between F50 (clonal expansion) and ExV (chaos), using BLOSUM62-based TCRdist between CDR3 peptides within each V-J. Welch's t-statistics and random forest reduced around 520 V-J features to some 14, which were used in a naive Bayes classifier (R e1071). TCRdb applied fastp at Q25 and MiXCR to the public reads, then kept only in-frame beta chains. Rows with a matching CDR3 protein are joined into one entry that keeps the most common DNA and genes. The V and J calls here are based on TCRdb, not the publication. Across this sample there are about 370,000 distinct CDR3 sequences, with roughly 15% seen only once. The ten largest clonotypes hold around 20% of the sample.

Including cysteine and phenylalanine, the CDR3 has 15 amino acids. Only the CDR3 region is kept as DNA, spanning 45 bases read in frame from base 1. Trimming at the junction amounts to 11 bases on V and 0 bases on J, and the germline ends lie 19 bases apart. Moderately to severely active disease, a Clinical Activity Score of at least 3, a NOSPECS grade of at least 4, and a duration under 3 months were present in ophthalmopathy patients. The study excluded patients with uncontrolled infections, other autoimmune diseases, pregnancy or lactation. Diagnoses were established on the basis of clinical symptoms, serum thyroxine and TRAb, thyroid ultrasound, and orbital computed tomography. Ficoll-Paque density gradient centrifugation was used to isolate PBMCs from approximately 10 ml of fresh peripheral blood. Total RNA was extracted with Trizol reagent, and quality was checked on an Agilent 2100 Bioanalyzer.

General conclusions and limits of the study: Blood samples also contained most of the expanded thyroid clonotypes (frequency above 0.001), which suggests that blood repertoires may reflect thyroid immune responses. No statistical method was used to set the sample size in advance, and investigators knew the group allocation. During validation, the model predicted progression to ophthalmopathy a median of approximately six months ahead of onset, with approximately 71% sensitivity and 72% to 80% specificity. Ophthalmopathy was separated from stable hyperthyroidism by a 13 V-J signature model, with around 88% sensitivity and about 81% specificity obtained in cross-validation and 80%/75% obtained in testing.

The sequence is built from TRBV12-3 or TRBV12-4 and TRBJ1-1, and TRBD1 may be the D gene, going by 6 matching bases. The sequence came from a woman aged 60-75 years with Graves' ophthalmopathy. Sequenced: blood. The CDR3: CAGTEGGYMNTEAFF. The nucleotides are TGTGCCGGCACCGAGGGGGGATACATGAACACTGAAGCTTTCTTT.